Below, 27 T cell receptor beta chains from the same sample are listed, as sequenced in a study of neurological immune-mediated disorders. Stated time point: longitudinal time-point 3. TCRdb re-called the 5' RACE reads with MiXCR, one entry per CDR3 protein. The sample includes 95,000 to 110,000 distinct CDR3 sequences, less than 14% of them seen just once. Sequenced material: PBMCs. These receptors were taken from a female donor with HTLV-1-associated myelopathy (HAM/TSP).

Judged by abundance, this clonotype is medium-sized. J is TRBJ1-5 and V is TRBV20-1; weak D call: TRBD1 (5 bases). V was shortened by 6 bases and J by 5 bases, with 11 bases between the two germline ends. Germline values: CDR1 DFQATT, CDR2 SNEGSKA (reference sequence). CDR3 length: 12 residues. CDR3 residues: CSAKPGDQPQHF. In nucleotides, the CDR3 is TGCAGTGCCAAACCGGGGGATCAGCCCCAGCATTTT.

This clonotype was counted many times. The V and J genes are TRBV7-2 and TRBJ2-5; the match to TRBD2 covers 13 bases. The germline CDR1 and CDR2 sequences are SGHTA and FQGNSA. V gave up 5 bases and J gave up 0 bases; unmatched junction bases: 9. The CDR3 has 18 amino acids. CDR3 sequence reads: CASSNPRTSGGNQETQYF. The CDR3 nucleotides are TGTGCCAGCAGCAACCCGAGGACTAGCGGGGGAAACCAAGAGACCCAGTACTTC.

The chain is built from TRBV12-3 or TRBV12-4 and TRBJ2-7; 7 nucleotides match TRBD2. Trimming cost V 8 bases and J 3 bases; bases outside gene matches: 7. The CDR3 consists of 13 residues. The CDR3 region is CASGGGINYEQYF. DNA of the CDR3: TGTGCCAGCGGGGGGGGGATAAACTACGAGCAGTACTTC.

This chain joins TRBV6-5 and TRBJ2-1; 12 positions agree with TRBD2. Germline trimming cut 7 bases from V and 6 bases from J; bases unmatched to any gene: 4. CDR1 is MNHEY, CDR2 SVGAGI, per germline. This CDR3 has 14 amino acids. The CDR3 sequence: CASKVLAGGNEQFF. CDR3 in DNA: TGTGCCAGCAAGGTACTAGCGGGGGGCAATGAGCAGTTCTTC.

V usage is TRBV7-2 and J usage is TRBJ2-3; D not resolved. The CDR3 has 13 residues. The V gene lost 1 base and the J gene lost 4 bases, with 6 bases spanning the gap. Per the germline V gene, CDR1 is SGHTA and CDR2 is FQGNSA. In DNA form, the CDR3 reads TGTGCCAGCAGCTTAGAGGCATCAGATACGCAGTATTTT. Translation gives CASSLEASDTQYF.

This clonotype was seen many times. The chain uses TRBV20-1 and TRBJ2-5, with 10 bases lining up with TRBD1. CDR3 length: 15 amino acids. Germline V gene data show CDR1 as DFQATT and CDR2 as SNEGSKA (reference sequence). Unmatched junction bases numbered 11, after V lost 5 bases and J lost 5 bases. DNA of the CDR3: TGCAGTGCTTTTGTCCCGGGACAGGGGTTGGAGACCCAGTACTTC. The encoded protein is CSAFVPGQGLETQYF.

In its sample, this clonotype was seen many times. This rearrangement joins TRBV5-1 to TRBJ2-7; D not resolved. This CDR3 has 14 residues. Per the germline V gene, CDR1 is SGHRS and CDR2 is YFSETQ. V dropped 0 bases and J dropped 5 bases, with 12 bases sitting between them. The chain's CDR3 is CASSLEGRFNEQYF. CDR3 nucleotides: TGCGCCAGCAGCTTGGAAGGACGGTTTAACGAGCAGTACTTC.

This clonotype was counted at least ten times. The gene calls are TRBV7-9 and TRBJ2-1, with D tentatively TRBD1 (5 bases). V lost 5 bases to trimming and J lost 12 bases, with 17 bases between them. The CDR3 spans 13 residues. Germline CDR1 SEHNR, CDR2 FQNEAQ (reference sequence). The CDR3 DNA reads TGTGCCAGCAGCCCAGGGATCAATTCTAGGCAGTTCTTC. Translated: CASSPGINSRQFF.

This clonotype was seen more than once but under ten times. V gene TRBV6-6 combines with J gene TRBJ2-2; D is unclear. The CDR3 totals 15 residues. From germline, CDR1 is MNHNY and CDR2 SVGAGI (reference sequence). V was pared by 3 bases and J by 8 bases, with 16 bases between. The CDR3 protein is CASSYGQVGAGELFF. Here the CDR3 DNA reads TGTGCCAGCAGTTATGGGCAGGTCGGAGCTGGGGAGCTGTTTTTT.

This clonotype was seen more than once but under ten times. CDR3 nucleotides: TGCAGTGCTAGAATGGTCGTTAACACAGATACGCAGTATTTT. It yields the protein CSARMVVNTDTQYF. The chain combines TRBV20-1 with TRBJ2-3, with D unresolved. V dropped 2 bases and J dropped 2 bases, with 11 bases sitting between them. The CDR3 runs 14 residues. Germline V gives CDR1 DFQATT, CDR2 SNEGSKA (reference sequence).

The CDR3 nucleotides are TGTGCCAGCAGCGCGGTCACTGAAGCTTTCTTT. It is translated as CASSAVTEAFF. The chain employs TRBV5-6 and TRBJ1-1; D unresolved. Germline V gene lookup returns CDR1 SGHDT and CDR2 YYEEEE. The V and J ends lost 4 bases and 4 bases respectively, with 5 bases between them. The CDR3 is 11 residues long.

This clonotype was observed at least ten times. The genes are TRBV2 and TRBJ2-1, with 10 bases aligning to TRBD1. The ends lost 10 bases at V and 8 bases at J; junction bases unmatched: 8. This CDR3 comprises 13 residues. Germline CDR1 is SNHLY and CDR2 is FYNNEI. The DNA of the CDR3 is TGTGCCACCCAGGACAGGGGGTGGGATGAGCAGTTCTTC. Translated, it gives CATQDRGWDEQFF. Full variable domain (rest looked up from reference TRBV2 and TRBJ2-1): EPEVTQTPSHQVTQMGQEVILRCVPISNHLYFYWYRQILGQKVEFLVSFYNNEISEKSEIFDDQFSVERPDGSNFTLKIRSTKLEDSAMYFCATQDRGWDEQFFGPGTRLTVL.

V and J are TRBV3-1 and TRBJ2-1; 9 positions agree with TRBD2. CDR1 LGHDT and CDR2 YNNKEL come from the germline V gene (reference sequence). This CDR3 is 13 amino acids long. Trimming at V came to 1 base and at J to 8 bases, leaving 0 bases not matched to a gene. The CDR3, as DNA: TGTGCCAGCAGCCAAGGGACTAGCGATGAGCAGTTCTTC. It yields the protein CASSQGTSDEQFF.

The V call is TRBV12-3 or TRBV12-4, the J call TRBJ2-1, with TRBD1 matching 8 bases. Losses at the gene ends were 5 bases for V and 6 bases for J; bases not matched to a gene: 3. The CDR3 is made up of 13 amino acids. CDR3 residues: CASSPGGFNEQFF. In nucleotides, the CDR3 is TGTGCCAGCAGTCCAGGGGGCTTCAATGAGCAGTTCTTC.

This clonotype appeared many times. The gene calls are TRBV18 and TRBJ2-7, with 11 positions matching TRBD2. Per germline, CDR1 KGHSH and CDR2 LQKENI. CDR3 length equals 17 residues. The V gene end was trimmed by 6 bases and the J gene end by 5 bases; junction bases not matched to a gene: 15. The CDR3 DNA is TGTGCCAGCTCTCCAGTCTCGGGTCTAGCGGGGGGAGACGAGCAGTACTTC. Protein product: CASSPVSGLAGGDEQYF.

The sample holds many counts of this clonotype. The CDR3 region is CASSYSSQPEAFF. CDR3 DNA sequence: TGTGCCAGCAGTTACTCCAGCCAGCCTGAAGCTTTCTTT. The V and J genes are TRBV6-2 or TRBV6-3 and TRBJ1-1; D gene ambiguous. The CDR3 spans 13 residues. Trimming left V 0 bases short and J 6 bases short, with 8 bases between. Germline values: CDR1 MNHEY, CDR2 SVGEGT.

This clonotype was detected many times. This chain connects TRBV28 to TRBJ2-3; possible D gene TRBD2, 6 bases. The CDR3 is made up of 15 amino acids. With 3 bases removed from V and 4 bases from J, the gap between germline ends came to 14 bases. CDR1 is MDHEN and CDR2 is SYDVKM in the germline V gene. CDR3 loop: CASSFGGSKADTQYF. The CDR3 DNA reads as TGTGCCAGCAGTTTTGGAGGGAGCAAAGCAGATACGCAGTATTTT.

Concerning this clonotype: A much larger clone differs by one base, so this may be a read error. The rearrangement joins TRBV12-3 or TRBV12-4 to TRBJ2-5; no clear D gene. The CDR3 loop spans 12 amino acids. As DNA, the CDR3 is TGTGACAGCAGTTTCAGCTGGGAGACCCAGTACTTC. Amino acid sequence: CDSSFSWETQYF.

In its sample, this clonotype was seen many times. CDR3 sequence: CASSLGGEQPQHF. The CDR3 nucleotides are TGCGCCAGCAGCTTGGGGGGGGAACAGCCCCAGCATTTT. The gene calls are TRBV5-1 and TRBJ1-5; D possibly corresponds to TRBD1 (5 bases). The CDR3 extends over 13 amino acids. CDR1 SGHRS and CDR2 YFSETQ come from the germline V gene. Trimming removed 0 bases from V and 7 bases from J, with 8 bases in between. Full variable domain (remainder filled in from reference TRBV5-1 and TRBJ1-5): KAGVTQTPRYLIKTRGQQVTLSCSPISGHRSVSWYQQTPGQGLQFLFEYFSETQRNKGNFPGRFSGRQFSNSRSEMNVSTLELGDSALYLCASSLGGEQPQHFGDGTRLSIL.

This clonotype was recorded at least ten times. The chain uses TRBV2 and TRBJ1-2; D is undetermined. The CDR3 totals 11 residues. Trimming took 4 bases from V and 7 from J, leaving 7 bases between them. The germline V gene encodes CDR1 SNHLY and CDR2 FYNNEI. The CDR3 nucleotides are TGTGCCAGCAGTGGGAAGGGTGGCTACACCTTC. As protein: CASSGKGGYTF.

The sample holds many counts of this clonotype. This chain links TRBV5-1 with TRBJ2-3; the D is unclear. Trimming left V 0 bases short and J 0 bases short, with 5 bases between. CDR1 and CDR2 (germline): SGHRS, YFSETQ. The CDR3 consists of 14 residues. This CDR3 reads CASSLVDSTDTQYF. The CDR3 nucleotides read TGCGCCAGCAGCTTGGTAGATAGCACAGATACGCAGTATTTT.

This clonotype was found many times. V gene TRBV28 combines with J gene TRBJ1-1; D is perhaps TRBD1 (5 bases). CDR1 MDHEN and CDR2 SYDVKM come from the germline V gene. Between the trimmed V and J ends, which lost 5 bases and 11 bases, there was a span of 18 bases. The CDR3 consists of 13 residues. The CDR3 sequence is CASSPRTLLEAFF. For the CDR3, the DNA is TGTGCCAGCAGTCCCCGGACACTATTGGAGGCTTTCTTT.

The CDR3, as DNA: TGCAGCCTAGGGGGGACAGGGGGCACAGATACGCAGTATTTT. This sequence encodes CSLGGTGGTDTQYF. The chain recombines TRBV29-1 with TRBJ2-3, with 10 bases lining up with TRBD1. V shed 8 bases, J shed 1 base, and the junction held 6 bases outside the gene matches. Germline CDR1 and CDR2: SQVTM and ANQGSEA. The CDR3 runs to 14 residues.

This clonotype was seen repeatedly, ten times or more. The chain has TRBV12-3 or TRBV12-4 and TRBJ1-3; no definite D call. This CDR3 is built from 16 residues. V shed 7 bases and J shed 4 bases, with 20 bases lying between them. The CDR3 region is CASTPVRRAVGNTIYF. CDR3 in DNA: TGTGCCAGCACCCCGGTGAGGCGGGCTGTGGGAAACACCATATATTTT.

This clonotype was observed at least ten times. This chain links TRBV12-3 or TRBV12-4 with TRBJ2-5; TRBD1 matches 7 bases. The V gene end was trimmed by 4 bases and the J gene end by 5 bases; junction bases not matched to a gene: 7. The length of the CDR3 is 14 residues. The CDR3 DNA sequence: TGTGCCAGCAGTTCGGGGACAGCGGTGGAGACCCAGTACTTC. Amino acids: CASSSGTAVETQYF.

About this clonotype itself: The DNA is left out, because the CDR3 cannot be placed on it with certainty; the CDR3 is given as TCRdb lists it. The V gene is TRBV28, the J gene TRBJ2-1; TRBD2 is the table's D call and was not checked against the DNA. Germline V gene sequence: CDR1 MDHEN, CDR2 SYDVKM. The CDR3 sequence runs 22 residues, both termini included. CDR3 sequence reads: CASSFYICSARDRGSSYNEQFF.

The table lists this clonotype with a few counts. V gene TRBV5-1 combines with J gene TRBJ2-7; 7 nucleotides align to TRBD1. Germline V CDR1 and CDR2: SGHRS, YFSETQ. V dropped 1 base and J dropped 5; count of bases not matched to a gene: 18. The CDR3 has 18 amino acids. Written as DNA, the CDR3 is TGCGCCAGCAGCTTGCATGTATCTATGGAACAGGGGTACCACGAGCAGTACTTC. Translated: CASSLHVSMEQGYHEQYF.